Listed below are T cell receptor beta chains from one sample, sequenced in a study of response to subunit inactivated influenza vaccine. A single record per CDR3 protein comes from TCRdb applying MiXCR to the RT-PCR reads. The sample includes under 500,000 distinct CDR3 sequences, roughly 9.8% of them seen just once. The input for sequencing was PBMCs from blood, taken more than 35 days after vaccination. These receptors were collected from a man in his fifties or sixties who received an inactivated influenza vaccine. The CDR3 runs from the conserved cysteine through the conserved F or W. Each record gives: V gene, clone size, J gene, CDR3 length, D gene, CDR3 DNA, CDR3 protein. D genes are given only for firm matches. Clone size is not always given. Where it is, it says once, few, many or a class for expanded clones.

v_gene: TRBV7-9
abundance: .
j_gene: TRBJ2-7
len: 14
d_gene: .
CDR3nt: TGTGCCAGCAGGGGGCAAGGGACGGAGAACGAGCAGTACTTC
CDR3aa: CASRGQGTENEQYF

v_gene: TRBV29-1
abundance: few
j_gene: TRBJ1-1
len: 13
d_gene: .
CDR3nt: TGCAGCACCCGAACGGGGTTTGGCACTGAAGCTTTCTTT
CDR3aa: CSTRTGFGTEAFF

v_gene: TRBV10-3
abundance: few
j_gene: TRBJ1-1
len: 14
d_gene: .
CDR3nt: TGTGCCATCAGTGAGAGGGCTCAGAACACTGAAGCTTTCTTT
CDR3aa: CAISERAQNTEAFF

v_gene: TRBV4-3
abundance: many
j_gene: TRBJ1-4
len: 16
d_gene: .
CDR3nt: TGCGCCAGCAGCCAAGATACCGCAGTCCTGGGTGAAAAACTGTTTTTT
CDR3aa: CASSQDTAVLGEKLFF

v_gene: TRBV5-8
abundance: .
j_gene: TRBJ2-1
len: 15
d_gene: .
CDR3nt: TGTGCCAGCAGCTTGGATCCGACAGGAGACAATGAGCAGTTCTTC
CDR3aa: CASSLDPTGDNEQFF

v_gene: TRBV5-1
abundance: many
j_gene: TRBJ2-2
len: 14
d_gene: .
CDR3nt: TGCGCCAGCAGCTTGCTGCAGGTCTCCGGGGAGCTGTTTTTT
CDR3aa: CASSLLQVSGELFF

v_gene: TRBV5-1
abundance: many
j_gene: TRBJ1-1
len: 14
d_gene: .
CDR3nt: TGTGCCAGCAGTTCAGGGACGGCCAACACTGAAGCTTTCTTT
CDR3aa: CASSSGTANTEAFF

v_gene: TRBV20-1
abundance: few
j_gene: TRBJ1-3
len: 16
d_gene: .
CDR3nt: TGCAGTGCTCCCGGCCACCTAACCCACTCTGGAAACACCATATATTTT
CDR3aa: CSAPGHLTHSGNTIYF

v_gene: TRBV3-1
abundance: few
j_gene: TRBJ1-2
len: 14
d_gene: .
CDR3nt: TGTGCCAGCAGCCAAGAGGACAGCTTCTATGGCTACACCTTC
CDR3aa: CASSQEDSFYGYTF

v_gene: TRBV9
abundance: few
j_gene: TRBJ1-5
len: 13
d_gene: .
CDR3nt: TGTGCCAGCGGTCAGGGAAGCAATCAGCCCCAGCATTTT
CDR3aa: CASGQGSNQPQHF

v_gene: TRBV19
abundance: many
j_gene: TRBJ2-7
len: 13
d_gene: .
CDR3nt: TGTGCCAGTAGTGTGACACGTTCCTACGAGCAGTACTTC
CDR3aa: CASSVTRSYEQYF

v_gene: TRBV19
abundance: few
j_gene: TRBJ1-5
len: 15
d_gene: .
CDR3nt: TGTGCCAGTAGTACCCTACACCATAGCAATCAGCCCCAGCATTTT
CDR3aa: CASSTLHHSNQPQHF

v_gene: TRBV20-1
abundance: .
j_gene: TRBJ2-7
len: 17
d_gene: .
CDR3nt: TGCAGTGCTAGGAGGGTGGTATATATGGGGAGCTCCTACGAGCAGTACTTC
CDR3aa: CSARRVVYMGSSYEQYF

v_gene: TRBV29-1
abundance: few
j_gene: TRBJ2-2
len: 15
d_gene: TRBD1
CDR3nt: TGCAGCGCTCACAGGGGGACAGCGAACACCGGGGAGCTGTTTTTT
CDR3aa: CSAHRGTANTGELFF

v_gene: TRBV24-1
abundance: .
j_gene: TRBJ2-5
len: 14
d_gene: .
CDR3nt: TGTGCCACCAGTGATTTCGGGGGCCATGAGACCCAGTACTTC
CDR3aa: CATSDFGGHETQYF

v_gene: TRBV5-1
abundance: few
j_gene: TRBJ2-7
len: 16
d_gene: TRBD1
CDR3nt: TGCGCCAGCAGCCTACAACCGGGACAGCGTGCCTACGAGCAGTACTTC
CDR3aa: CASSLQPGQRAYEQYF

v_gene: TRBV12-3/TRBV12-4
abundance: .
j_gene: TRBJ2-2
len: 20
d_gene: .
CDR3nt: TGTGCCAGCAGTTACGGACAGGCCCGTTTCGTGGGAGGGCGAACCGGGGAGCTGTTTTTT
CDR3aa: CASSYGQARFVGGRTGELFF

v_gene: TRBV5-1
abundance: few
j_gene: TRBJ2-3
len: 16
d_gene: .
CDR3nt: TGCGCCAGCAGTGTGCCGGGGCCGCCTAGCACAGATACGCAGTATTTT
CDR3aa: CASSVPGPPSTDTQYF

v_gene: TRBV18
abundance: .
j_gene: TRBJ2-3
len: 14
d_gene: .
CDR3nt: TGTGCCAGCTCACCGGGACAATTCCCCGATACGCAGTATTTT
CDR3aa: CASSPGQFPDTQYF

v_gene: TRBV20-1
abundance: few
j_gene: TRBJ1-4
len: 13
d_gene: TRBD1
CDR3nt: TGCAGTGCTGCGGGACAGGGGAATGAAAAACTGTTTTTT
CDR3aa: CSAAGQGNEKLFF

v_gene: TRBV6-1
abundance: few
j_gene: TRBJ1-5
len: 16
d_gene: .
CDR3nt: TGTGCCAGCAGTGAAACGCTCGCCGGGAGCAATCAGCCCCAGCATTTT
CDR3aa: CASSETLAGSNQPQHF

v_gene: TRBV6-5
abundance: .
j_gene: TRBJ2-7
len: 14
d_gene: .
CDR3nt: TGTGCCAGCAGTTACTCTCTAAGCTCCTACGAGCAGTACTTC
CDR3aa: CASSYSLSSYEQYF

v_gene: TRBV28
abundance: many
j_gene: TRBJ2-3
len: 15
d_gene: TRBD1
CDR3nt: TGTGCCAGCAGTATTGGGACAGCTTACACAGATACGCAGTATTTT
CDR3aa: CASSIGTAYTDTQYF

v_gene: TRBV4-2
abundance: few
j_gene: TRBJ2-2
len: 14
d_gene: TRBD2
CDR3nt: TGTGCCTCTCGGACTAGCGGGAGGGACGGGGAGCTGTTTTTT
CDR3aa: CASRTSGRDGELFF

v_gene: TRBV28
abundance: .
j_gene: TRBJ2-1
len: 14
d_gene: TRBD2
CDR3nt: TGTGCCAGCGGTGGCGGGAGGGCCTACAATGAGCAGTTCTTC
CDR3aa: CASGGGRAYNEQFF

v_gene: TRBV19
abundance: few
j_gene: TRBJ2-1
len: 15
d_gene: TRBD1
CDR3nt: TGTGCCAGTAGTTTCCGGGACAGGGGAGGCAATGAGCAGTTCTTC
CDR3aa: CASSFRDRGGNEQFF

v_gene: TRBV20-1
abundance: few
j_gene: TRBJ1-1
len: 14
d_gene: .
CDR3nt: TGCAGTGCTACTAAAAGGAGGTCAGGCCCTGAAGCTTTCTTT
CDR3aa: CSATKRRSGPEAFF

v_gene: TRBV25-1
abundance: many
j_gene: TRBJ2-1
len: 16
d_gene: .
CDR3nt: TGTGCCAGCAGTGAATTTAGCGGCCTTTCCCACAATGAGCAGTTCTTC
CDR3aa: CASSEFSGLSHNEQFF

v_gene: TRBV7-9
abundance: .
j_gene: TRBJ1-2
len: 15
d_gene: TRBD1
CDR3nt: TGTGCCAGCAGCACGACAGGGGTAGACAACTATGGCTACACCTTC
CDR3aa: CASSTTGVDNYGYTF

v_gene: TRBV7-2
abundance: .
j_gene: TRBJ2-5
len: 14
d_gene: .
CDR3nt: TGTGCCAGCAGCTTAGCCCGGGACACCGAGACCCAGTACTTC
CDR3aa: CASSLARDTETQYF

v_gene: TRBV24-1
abundance: few
j_gene: TRBJ2-3
len: 14
d_gene: .
CDR3nt: TGTGCCACCAGTGATCCGACAGGCACAGATACGCAGTATTTT
CDR3aa: CATSDPTGTDTQYF

v_gene: TRBV29-1
abundance: many
j_gene: TRBJ2-3
len: 12
d_gene: .
CDR3nt: TGCAGCGCGGTTGCATCCACAGATACGCAGTATTTT
CDR3aa: CSAVASTDTQYF

v_gene: TRBV27
abundance: .
j_gene: TRBJ1-1
len: 15
d_gene: .
CDR3nt: TGTGCCAGCAGTTTATCCAGGGGTATACGGCCTGAAGCTTTCTTT
CDR3aa: CASSLSRGIRPEAFF

v_gene: TRBV20-1
abundance: many
j_gene: TRBJ2-5
len: 13
d_gene: TRBD2
CDR3nt: TGCAGTGCTAGAGATGAGCGGGGCCGGACCCAGTACTTC
CDR3aa: CSARDERGRTQYF

v_gene: TRBV29-1
abundance: many
j_gene: TRBJ2-1
len: 16
d_gene: TRBD1
CDR3nt: TGCAGCGGGTGGGGACAGGGCCAGGGGGCCTACAATGAGCAGTTCTTC
CDR3aa: CSGWGQGQGAYNEQFF

v_gene: TRBV12-3/TRBV12-4
abundance: few
j_gene: TRBJ2-7
len: 14
d_gene: .
CDR3nt: TGTGCCAGCAGTTTATCCGGCGTAACCTACGAGCAGTACTTC
CDR3aa: CASSLSGVTYEQYF

v_gene: TRBV7-9
abundance: once
j_gene: TRBJ2-3
len: 16
d_gene: .
CDR3nt: TGTGCCAGCACCTTAGACGTAACAGGGAGACTACATACGCAGTATTTT
CDR3aa: CASTLDVTGRLHTQYF

v_gene: TRBV20-1
abundance: many
j_gene: TRBJ2-2
len: 13
d_gene: .
CDR3nt: TGCAGTGCTAGAGATGGCGGGATCGGGGAGCTGTTTTTT
CDR3aa: CSARDGGIGELFF

v_gene: TRBV20-1
abundance: few
j_gene: TRBJ2-1
len: 11
d_gene: .
CDR3nt: TGCAGTGCTAGAAGGGAAGGCCTACAGTTCTTC
CDR3aa: CSARREGLQFF

v_gene: TRBV7-9
abundance: few
j_gene: TRBJ2-3
len: 16
d_gene: .
CDR3nt: TGTGCCAGCAGTCGGCTCCAGCAACCTAGCACAGATACGCAGTATTTT
CDR3aa: CASSRLQQPSTDTQYF

v_gene: TRBV11-2
abundance: few
j_gene: TRBJ1-6
len: 13
d_gene: .
CDR3nt: TGTGCCAGCAGCTTATCTGGATATTCACCCCTCCACTTT
CDR3aa: CASSLSGYSPLHF

v_gene: TRBV4-1
abundance: many
j_gene: TRBJ2-1
len: 17
d_gene: TRBD2
CDR3nt: TGCGCCAGCAGCCCGGAGGGGACTAGCGGGGGGATTAATGAGCAGTTCTTC
CDR3aa: CASSPEGTSGGINEQFF

v_gene: TRBV20-1
abundance: few
j_gene: TRBJ2-7
len: 14
d_gene: .
CDR3nt: TGCAGTGCTAGACCACCGGGACAAGGCTACGAGCAGTACTTC
CDR3aa: CSARPPGQGYEQYF

v_gene: TRBV12-3/TRBV12-4
abundance: .
j_gene: TRBJ2-7
len: 16
d_gene: .
CDR3nt: TGTGCCAGCAGTGGAGGACAGGGAGGGTCCCTCTACGAGCAGTACTTC
CDR3aa: CASSGGQGGSLYEQYF

v_gene: TRBV12-3/TRBV12-4
abundance: .
j_gene: TRBJ2-5
len: 14
d_gene: .
CDR3nt: TGTGCCAGCAGTTTTCGCCCCCTTGGAGAGACCCAGTACTTC
CDR3aa: CASSFRPLGETQYF